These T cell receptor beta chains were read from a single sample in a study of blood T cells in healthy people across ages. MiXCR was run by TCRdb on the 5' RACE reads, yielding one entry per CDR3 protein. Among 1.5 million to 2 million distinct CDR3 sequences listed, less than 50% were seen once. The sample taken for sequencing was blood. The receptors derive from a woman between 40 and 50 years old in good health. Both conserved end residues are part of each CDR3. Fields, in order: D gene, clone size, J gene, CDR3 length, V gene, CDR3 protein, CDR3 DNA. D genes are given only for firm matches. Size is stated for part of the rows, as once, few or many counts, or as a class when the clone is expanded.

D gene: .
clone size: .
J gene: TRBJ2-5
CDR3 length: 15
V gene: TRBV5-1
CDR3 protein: CASSSSSGGAETQYF
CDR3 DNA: TGCGCCAGCAGCTCGTCCTCGGGGGGCGCGGAGACCCAGTACTTC

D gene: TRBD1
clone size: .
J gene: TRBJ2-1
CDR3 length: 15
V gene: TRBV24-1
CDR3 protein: CATSDAGGNRNEQFF
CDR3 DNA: TGTGCCACCAGTGATGCAGGGGGCAATCGCAATGAGCAGTTCTTC

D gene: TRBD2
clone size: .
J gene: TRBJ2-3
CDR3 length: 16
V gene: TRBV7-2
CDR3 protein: CASSLDVAGGTGTQYF
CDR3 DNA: TGTGCCAGCAGCTTAGATGTAGCGGGGGGCACAGGTACGCAGTATTTT

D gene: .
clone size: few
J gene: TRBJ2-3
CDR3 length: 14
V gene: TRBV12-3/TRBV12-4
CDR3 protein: CASSSEGWTDTQYF
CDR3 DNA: TGTGCCAGCAGTTCTGAAGGGTGGACAGATACGCAGTATTTT

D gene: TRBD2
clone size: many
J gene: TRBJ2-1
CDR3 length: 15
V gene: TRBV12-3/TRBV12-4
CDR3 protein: CASSRSGGRYNEQFF
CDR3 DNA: TGTGCCAGCAGCCGGAGCGGGGGGCGCTACAATGAGCAGTTCTTC

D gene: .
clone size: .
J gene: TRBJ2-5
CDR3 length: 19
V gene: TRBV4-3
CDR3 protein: CASSQEGVVADWVQETQYF
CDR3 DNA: TGCGCCAGCAGCCAAGAAGGGGTTGTGGCGGATTGGGTACAAGAGACCCAGTACTTC

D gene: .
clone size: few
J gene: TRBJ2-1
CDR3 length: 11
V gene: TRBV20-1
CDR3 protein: CSAREHNEQFF
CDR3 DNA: TGCAGTGCTAGAGAGCACAATGAGCAGTTCTTC

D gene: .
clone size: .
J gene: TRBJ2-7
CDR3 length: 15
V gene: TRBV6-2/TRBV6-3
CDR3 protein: CASSYSGRQPYEQYF
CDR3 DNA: TGTGCCAGCAGTTACTCGGGCAGACAACCCTACGAGCAGTACTTC

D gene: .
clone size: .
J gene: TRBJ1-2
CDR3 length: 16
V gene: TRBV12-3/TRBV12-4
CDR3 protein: CASSLSVFGTAVGYTF
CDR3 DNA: TGTGCCAGCAGTTTATCGGTGTTTGGGACTGCAGTAGGCTACACCTTC

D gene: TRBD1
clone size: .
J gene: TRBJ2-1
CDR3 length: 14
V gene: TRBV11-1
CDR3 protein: CASSLSQGAREQFF
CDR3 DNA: TGTGCCAGCAGCTTATCACAGGGGGCTCGTGAGCAGTTCTTC

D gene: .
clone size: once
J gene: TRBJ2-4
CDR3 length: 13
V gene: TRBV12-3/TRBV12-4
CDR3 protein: CASSLNEAAKEYF
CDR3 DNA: TGTGCCAGCAGTCTAAACGAAGCGGCGAAGGAGTACTTC

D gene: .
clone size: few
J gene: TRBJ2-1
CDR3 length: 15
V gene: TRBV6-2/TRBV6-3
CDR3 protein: CASINNRGPYNEQFF
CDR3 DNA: TGTGCCAGCATAAACAACCGGGGTCCCTACAATGAGCAGTTCTTC

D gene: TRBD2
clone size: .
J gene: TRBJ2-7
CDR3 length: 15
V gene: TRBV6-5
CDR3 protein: CASKARLAGGLEQYF
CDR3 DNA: TGTGCCAGCAAGGCGAGACTAGCGGGGGGACTCGAGCAGTACTTC

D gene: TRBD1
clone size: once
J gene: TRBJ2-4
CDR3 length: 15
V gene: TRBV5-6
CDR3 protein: CASSIDRGLGNIQYF
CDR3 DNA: TGTGCCAGCAGTATCGACAGGGGGCTCGGGAACATTCAGTACTTC

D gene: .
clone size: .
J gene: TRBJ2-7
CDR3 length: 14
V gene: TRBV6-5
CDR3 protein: CASSPPGLYYEQYF
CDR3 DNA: TGTGCCAGCAGTCCTCCGGGACTTTACTACGAGCAGTACTTC

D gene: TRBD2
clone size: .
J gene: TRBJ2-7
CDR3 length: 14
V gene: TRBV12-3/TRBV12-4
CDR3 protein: CASSPSGGYNEQYF
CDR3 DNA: TGTGCCAGCAGCCCTAGCGGGGGGTACAATGAGCAGTACTTC

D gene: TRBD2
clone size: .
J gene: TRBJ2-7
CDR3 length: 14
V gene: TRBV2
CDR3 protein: CASRGGTSSYEQYF
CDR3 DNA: TGTGCCAGCAGAGGCGGGACTAGCTCCTACGAGCAGTACTTC

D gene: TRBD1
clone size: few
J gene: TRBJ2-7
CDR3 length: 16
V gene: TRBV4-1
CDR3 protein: CASSPSPGQTYYEQYF
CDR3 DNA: TGCGCCAGCAGCCCTTCCCCGGGACAGACTTACTACGAGCAGTACTTC

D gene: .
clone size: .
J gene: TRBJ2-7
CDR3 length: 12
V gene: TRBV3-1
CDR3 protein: CASSRLDYEQYF
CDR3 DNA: TGTGCCAGCAGCCGGCTAGACTACGAGCAGTACTTC

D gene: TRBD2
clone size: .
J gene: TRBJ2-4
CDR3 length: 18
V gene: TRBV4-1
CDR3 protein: CASSQDFLAGTAKNIQYF
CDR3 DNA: TGCGCCAGCAGCCAAGACTTCCTAGCGGGGACAGCCAAAAACATTCAGTACTTC

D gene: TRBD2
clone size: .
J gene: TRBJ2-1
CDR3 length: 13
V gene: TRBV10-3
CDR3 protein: CASGTTSYNEQFF
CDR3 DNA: TGTGCCTCTGGGACTACTTCCTACAATGAGCAGTTCTTC

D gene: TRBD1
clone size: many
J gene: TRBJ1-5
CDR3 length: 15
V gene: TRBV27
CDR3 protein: CASSVGQGPNQPQHF
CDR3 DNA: TGTGCCAGCAGTGTTGGACAGGGTCCCAATCAGCCCCAGCATTTT

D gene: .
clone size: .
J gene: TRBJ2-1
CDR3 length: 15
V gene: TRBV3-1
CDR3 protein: CASSQTPGRNNEQFF
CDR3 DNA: TGTGCCAGCAGCCAAACTCCGGGAAGAAACAATGAGCAGTTCTTC

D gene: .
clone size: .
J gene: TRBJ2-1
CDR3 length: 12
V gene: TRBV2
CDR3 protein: CASREDYDKVFF
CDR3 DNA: TGTGCCAGCAGAGAGGACTACGATAAGGTGTTCTTC

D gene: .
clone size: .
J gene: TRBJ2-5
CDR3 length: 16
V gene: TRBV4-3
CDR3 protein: CASSQEVGTVEETQYF
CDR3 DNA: TGCGCCAGCAGCCAAGAGGTGGGCACAGTCGAGGAGACCCAGTACTTC

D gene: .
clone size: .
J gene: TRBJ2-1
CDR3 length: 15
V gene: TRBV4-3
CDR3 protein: CASSQDLGRYNEQFF
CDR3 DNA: TGCGCCAGCAGCCAGGACTTGGGCAGATACAATGAGCAGTTCTTC

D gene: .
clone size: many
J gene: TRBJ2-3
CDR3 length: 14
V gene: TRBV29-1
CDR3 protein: CSVNRDGYTDTQYF
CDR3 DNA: TGCAGCGTTAACCGGGACGGGTACACAGATACGCAGTATTTT

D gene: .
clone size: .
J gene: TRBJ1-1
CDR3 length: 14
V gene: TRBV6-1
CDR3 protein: CASTAVGTYTEAFF
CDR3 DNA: TGTGCCAGCACCGCCGTGGGGACGTACACTGAAGCTTTCTTT

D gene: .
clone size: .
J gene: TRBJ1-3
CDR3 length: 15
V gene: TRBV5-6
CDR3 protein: CASSAGSYSGNTIYF
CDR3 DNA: TGTGCCAGCAGCGCGGGGTCTTACTCTGGAAACACCATATATTTT

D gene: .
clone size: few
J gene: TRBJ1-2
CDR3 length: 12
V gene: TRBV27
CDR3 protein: CASSSHTYGYTF
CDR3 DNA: TGTGCCAGCAGTTCACACACATATGGCTACACCTTC

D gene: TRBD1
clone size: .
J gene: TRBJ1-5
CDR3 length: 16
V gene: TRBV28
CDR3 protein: CASSFGTASLYRPQHF
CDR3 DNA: TGTGCCAGCAGTTTCGGGACAGCGTCCCTTTATCGACCCCAGCATTTT

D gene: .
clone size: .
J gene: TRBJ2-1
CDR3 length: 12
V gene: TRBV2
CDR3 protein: CASSPGGWEQFF
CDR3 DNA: TGTGCCAGCAGCCCCGGGGGATGGGAGCAGTTCTTC

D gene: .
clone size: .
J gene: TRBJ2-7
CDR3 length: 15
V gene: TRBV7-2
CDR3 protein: CASSLARGGLYEQYF
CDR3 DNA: TGTGCCAGCAGCTTAGCTAGAGGGGGGCTCTACGAGCAGTACTTC

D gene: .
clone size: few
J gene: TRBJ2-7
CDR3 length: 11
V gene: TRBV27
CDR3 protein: CASSSRHEQYF
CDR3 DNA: TGTGCCAGCAGTTCTCGGCACGAGCAGTACTTC

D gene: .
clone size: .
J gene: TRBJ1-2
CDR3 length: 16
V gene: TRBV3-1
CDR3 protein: CASSHQYPGVTYGYTF
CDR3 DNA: TGTGCCAGCAGTCACCAATATCCCGGCGTTACCTATGGCTACACCTTC

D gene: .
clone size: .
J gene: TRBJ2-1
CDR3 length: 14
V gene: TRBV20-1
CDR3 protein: CSASRGGESNEQFF
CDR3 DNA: TGCAGTGCTAGTCGAGGGGGGGAGTCCAATGAGCAGTTCTTC

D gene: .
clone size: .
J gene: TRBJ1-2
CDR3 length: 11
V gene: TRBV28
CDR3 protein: CASLTFYGYTF
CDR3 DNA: TGTGCCAGTCTAACTTTCTATGGCTACACCTTC

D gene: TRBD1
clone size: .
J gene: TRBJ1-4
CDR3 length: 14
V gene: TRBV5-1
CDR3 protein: CASHDRATNEKLFF
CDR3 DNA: TGCGCCAGCCACGACAGGGCAACTAATGAAAAACTGTTTTTT

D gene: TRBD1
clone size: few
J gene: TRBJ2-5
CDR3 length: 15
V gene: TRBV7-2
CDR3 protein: CASTPPGQRQETQYF
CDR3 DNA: TGTGCCAGCACTCCACCGGGACAGAGACAAGAGACCCAGTACTTC

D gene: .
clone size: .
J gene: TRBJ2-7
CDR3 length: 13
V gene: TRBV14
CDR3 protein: CAGSQDLLYEQYF
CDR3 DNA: TGTGCCGGCAGCCAAGATCTCTTGTACGAGCAGTACTTC

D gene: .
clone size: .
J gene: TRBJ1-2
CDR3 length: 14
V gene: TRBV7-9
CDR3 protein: CASSRSGTYYGYTF
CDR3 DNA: TGTGCCAGCAGCCGATCCGGGACGTACTATGGCTACACCTTC

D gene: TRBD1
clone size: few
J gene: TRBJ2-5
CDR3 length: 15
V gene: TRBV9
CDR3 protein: CASSTLTGTGETQYF
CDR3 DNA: TGTGCCAGCAGCACCTTAACCGGGACAGGGGAGACCCAGTACTTC

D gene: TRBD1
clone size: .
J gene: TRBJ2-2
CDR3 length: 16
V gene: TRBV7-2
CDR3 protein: CASSFRQGQLTGELFF
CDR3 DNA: TGTGCCAGCAGTTTCCGGCAGGGACAGCTGACCGGGGAGCTGTTTTTT

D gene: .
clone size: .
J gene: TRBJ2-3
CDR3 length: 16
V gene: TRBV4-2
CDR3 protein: CASSPRERGFRDTQYF
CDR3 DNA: TGTGCCAGCAGCCCCCGGGAGAGGGGCTTTAGGGATACGCAGTATTTT